Presented here are 19 T cell receptor beta chains from one specimen sequenced in a study of vaccination effects on CD4 cells after COVID-19. Assay used: immunoSEQ multiplex PCR; TCRdb lists only in-frame clones, some missing. The sample contains tens of thousands of clones, roughly 75% of which appear only once. These receptors have no known antigen. Culture proceeded for under twelve days, and CD4+ T cells were then isolated. The sequencing used CD4+ T cells from PBMCs cultured without peptide, collected before COVID-19 vaccination. These receptors were collected from a human donor who received a COVID-19 vaccine.

The J gene is TRBJ2-7, the V gene TRBV5-1, with D hard to call. Germline V gene lookup returns CDR1 SGHRS and CDR2 YFSETQ. The V gene lost 1 base and the J gene lost 4 bases, with 9 bases spanning the gap. The CDR3 runs 13 residues. The CDR3 coding sequence is TGCGCCAGCAGCTTGTCCCCCCGGTACGAGCAGTACTTC. This encodes CASSLSPRYEQYF.

Only a few counts were recorded for this clone. J is TRBJ2-4 and V is TRBV5-1, with D possibly being TRBD2 (5 bases). The V end lost 3 bases, the J end lost 6 bases, and 7 bases lay between the germline ends. Germline CDR1 reads SGHRS; CDR2 reads YFSETQ. The CDR3 consists of 12 residues. CDR3 sequence (DNA): TGCGCCAGCAGCTCGGCGGGAAACATTCAGTACTTC. It is translated as CASSSAGNIQYF.

Turning to this clone: The junction differs from germline at one of its ends, possibly a read error. This chain uses TRBV19 with TRBJ2-3; D perhaps matches TRBD2 (6 bases). Germline V gene lookup returns CDR1 LNHDA and CDR2 SQIVND (reference sequence). The CDR3 loop spans 16 amino acids. The CDR3 region is CASSMRRSEGTYTQYF. The CDR3 DNA is TGTGCCAGTAGTATGCGGCGGTCGGAGGGCACATATACGCAGTATTTT.

This rearrangement joins TRBV9 to TRBJ2-5; D uncertain. Trimming pared 4 bases from V and 0 bases from J, leaving 7 bases between. In germline, CDR1 is SGDLS, CDR2 YYNGEE. CDR3 length equals 13 residues. The CDR3 nucleotides read TGTGCCAGCAGCATCCGGGACCAAGAGACCCAGTACTTC. Residues: CASSIRDQETQYF.

The chain's CDR3 is CASSASATTRDSPLHF. In nucleotides, the CDR3 is TGTGCCAGTAGTGCTTCTGCTACTACGAGGGATTCACCCCTCCACTTT. The chain has TRBV19 and TRBJ1-6; D gene unclear. Between the trimmed V and J ends, which lost 5 bases and 8 bases, there was a span of 19 bases. CDR1 and CDR2 (germline): LNHDA, SQIVND (reference sequence). This CDR3 comprises 16 residues.

The V call is TRBV18, the J call TRBJ1-1; D remains ambiguous. V lost 6 bases, J lost 5 bases, and 13 bases lay in between. Germline CDR1 KGHSH, CDR2 LQKENI. CDR3 size: 13 residues. CDR3 DNA sequence: TGTGCCAGCTCGGCCGCGGCGGATACTGAAGCTTTCTTT. It encodes CASSAAADTEAFF.

This clone was picked up a small number of times. The chain recombines TRBV19 with TRBJ1-4; D is possibly TRBD1 (6 bases). CDR3 length: 14 amino acids. Germline lookup yields CDR1 LNHDA and CDR2 SQIVND (reference sequence). V gave up 7 bases and J gave up 8 bases, with 17 bases separating them. For the CDR3, the DNA is TGTGCCAGTACAGCACAGGGTTTTGGCGAAAAACTGTTTTTT. This sequence encodes CASTAQGFGEKLFF.

The rearrangement joins TRBV19 to TRBJ1-2; D not certain. Germline V gives CDR1 LNHDA, CDR2 SQIVND (reference sequence). CDR3 length: 13 amino acids. V was shortened by 6 bases and J by 1 base, with 9 bases between the two germline ends. The CDR3 protein is CASSDTHNYGYTF. The CDR3 DNA follows: TGTGCCAGTAGCGATACCCATAACTATGGCTACACCTTC.

This chain links TRBV19 with TRBJ1-5; D call uncertain. The length of the CDR3 is 16 residues. CDR1 LNHDA and CDR2 SQIVND come from the germline V gene (reference sequence). The ends were cut back, 1 base at V and 7 bases at J, with 17 bases in the middle. The CDR3: CASSIGGRAGRQPQHF. The CDR3 DNA reads TGTGCCAGTAGTATAGGCGGAAGGGCGGGGAGGCAGCCCCAGCATTTT.

The rearrangement links TRBV28 to TRBJ2-7; no firm D call. The V gene's germline CDR1 is MDHEN and CDR2 SYDVKM. CDR3 length equals 12 residues. V shed 2 bases and J shed 6 bases, with 8 bases lying between them. The CDR3 here is CASSLRVLEQYF. The CDR3 DNA reads as TGTGCCAGCAGTTTAAGGGTTCTCGAGCAGTACTTC.

The chain employs TRBV30 and TRBJ1-2; TRBD1 aligns across 7 bases. In germline, CDR1 is GTSNPN, CDR2 SVGIG (reference sequence). V shed 7 bases, J shed 2 bases, and the junction held 7 bases outside the gene matches. CDR3 length: 13 amino acids. CDR3 in amino acids: CASARGANYGYTF. The CDR3 DNA sequence: TGTGCCTCGGCCAGGGGGGCGAACTATGGCTACACCTTC.

This clone was observed a single time. The rearrangement links TRBV7-2 to TRBJ2-1; D might be TRBD2 (5 bases). Per germline, CDR1 SGHTA and CDR2 FQGNSA. The CDR3 sequence is 17 residues long. Deletions cut 5 bases from V and 0 bases from J, with 17 bases between. CDR3 sequence: CASSAPGSLSSYNEQFF. CDR3 DNA sequence: TGTGCCAGCAGCGCCCCGGGGTCATTGAGCTCCTACAATGAGCAGTTCTTC.

The chain has TRBV28 and TRBJ2-3; TRBD2 might be the D (5 bases). The CDR3 is 14 residues long. The ends were cut back, 8 bases at V and 6 bases at J, with 18 bases in the middle. Germline V gene sequence: CDR1 MDHEN, CDR2 SYDVKM. CDR3 sequence (DNA): TGTGCCAGCGGGGAGCGGCCCAAGGGTGATACGCAGTATTTT. Translated: CASGERPKGDTQYF.

The V call is TRBV10-3, the J call TRBJ1-2; TRBD1 matches at 7 bases. The CDR3 totals 12 residues. V shed 9 bases, J shed 8 bases, and the junction held 9 bases outside the gene matches. Germline V gives CDR1 ENHRY, CDR2 SYGVKD. CDR3 region: CAMAGQSNGYTF. In DNA form, the CDR3 reads TGTGCCATGGCGGGACAGAGTAACGGCTACACCTTC.

The gene calls are TRBV6-5 and TRBJ1-1; D not resolved. The germline CDR1 and CDR2 sequences are MNHEY and SVGAGI. Deletions cut 7 bases from V and 1 base from J, with 10 bases between. This CDR3 comprises 13 residues. CDR3 DNA sequence: TGTGCCAGCACCCCGATAAGGAACACTGAAGCTTTCTTT. Its protein is CASTPIRNTEAFF.

V and J are TRBV2 and TRBJ1-2, with a tentative D call TRBD1 (6 bases). The ends were cut back, 3 bases at V and 4 bases at J, with 12 bases in the middle. Germline V CDR1 and CDR2: SNHLY, FYNNEI. This CDR3 has 14 amino acids. The DNA of the CDR3 is TGTGCCAGCAGTGAGGACAGAGCCCTCTATGGCTACACCTTC. This encodes CASSEDRALYGYTF.

The rearrangement uses TRBV28 and TRBJ1-1; a possible D gene is TRBD1 (5 bases). V was cut by 7 bases and J by 10 bases, with 16 bases left in between. Germline V gene data show CDR1 as MDHEN and CDR2 as SYDVKM. CDR3 length equals 12 residues. CDR3 protein: CASTLGVGLAFF. The CDR3 nucleotides are TGTGCCAGCACCCTTGGGGTGGGACTAGCTTTCTTT.

The V and J genes are TRBV19 and TRBJ2-7; tentatively, D is TRBD1 (5 bases). CDR3 length: 13 amino acids. With 10 bases removed from V and 2 bases from J, the gap between germline ends came to 15 bases. CDR1 is LNHDA, CDR2 SQIVND, per germline (reference sequence). The CDR3 reads CATLQESPYEQYF. As DNA, the CDR3 is TGTGCCACCTTACAGGAATCCCCCTACGAGCAGTACTTC. Complete variable domain (other parts from reference TRBV19 and TRBJ2-7): DGGITQSPKYLFRKEGQNVTLSCEQNLNHDAMYWYRQDPGQGLRLIYYSQIVNDFQKGDIAEGYSVSREKKESFPLTVTSAQKNPTAFYLCATLQESPYEQYFGPGTRLTVT.

The V and J genes are TRBV15 and TRBJ2-3, with 7 bases matching TRBD2. CDR3 length equals 16 residues. Per the germline V gene, CDR1 is LNHNV and CDR2 is YYDKDF (reference sequence). The J segment lost 0 bases and the V segment lost 0 bases, leaving 3 bases of the junction unmatched. The CDR3 nucleotides are TGTGCCACCAGCAGAGAGCGACTAGCTAGCACAGATACGCAGTATTTT. Translated: CATSRERLASTDTQYF.